This T cell receptor beta chain derives from a study of CD8+CD57+ T cells in acquired aplastic anemia. The template used for profiling TCR beta VDJ and CDR3 was genomic DNA. TCRdb ran MiXCR on the reads and lists one entry per CDR3 protein. The profile shows about 100,000 distinct CDR3 sequences, 50% to 65% of them singletons. V was clipped by 2 bases and J by 3 bases, with 13 bases between them. The germline V gene encodes CDR1 LNHNV and CDR2 YYDKDF (reference sequence). The CDR3 spans 15 residues. The V call is TRBV15, the J call TRBJ1-1; D might be TRBD1 (6 bases). The receptor comes from a human donor in good health, serving as a control. Sequencing was done on a sample of sorted CD4+, CD8+, or CD8+CD57+ T cells (not recorded which) from PBMCs. CDR3: CATSRPQGLDTEAFF. The CDR3 DNA is TGTGCCACCAGCAGACCTCAGGGGTTGGACACTGAAGCTTTCTTT. Variable domain in full (rest from reference TRBV15 and TRBJ1-1): DAMVIQNPRYQVTQFGKPVTLSCSQTLNHNVMYWYQQKSSQAPKLLFHYYDKDFNNEADTPDNFQSRRPNTSFCFLDIRSPGLGDTAMYLCATSRPQGLDTEAFFGQGTRLTVV.